This TCR beta chain was profiled in a study of T cells in Graves' hyperthyroidism and ophthalmopathy. The germline V gene encodes CDR1 DFQATT and CDR2 SNEGSKA (reference sequence). The J segment lost 6 bases and the V segment lost 3 bases, leaving 8 bases of the junction unmatched. The CDR3 loop spans 16 amino acids. RNA transcripts gave rise to amplified TCR beta CDR3 regions. RT-PCR in the first round (using the HTBI primer set) targeted the TCR CDR3. TCRdb reprocessed the multiplex PCR reads with MiXCR, giving one entry per CDR3 protein. Of roughly 150,000 distinct CDR3 sequences listed, less than 10% were seen once; the top ten hold 22%.

J is TRBJ2-1 and V is TRBV20-1; 13 bases line up with TRBD2. The sample was blood. The sequence came from a woman between 18 and 30 years old with Graves' hyperthyroidism that later progressed to Graves' ophthalmopathy. In DNA form, the CDR3 reads TGCAGTGCTAGCTTTTCTGGGACTAGCGGGACCAATGAGCAGTTCTTC. It yields the protein CSASFSGTSGTNEQFF.